The sequence of this T cell receptor (beta chain) was determined in a study of shared clonotypes between healthy human individuals (dated by TCRdb to the early 2020s). Some background on the complete study: A couple of women and three men aged 18 to 49 years were included in the cohort. To increase sequencing depth and limit assay-specific biases, different laboratories used diverse techniques to prepare libraries and sequence TCR repertoires. Per donor, three plates each were used for CD4 naive and CD4 memory, two for CD8 naive, and one for CD8 memory. Blood TCR repertoires of about 5 healthy adults were deeply sequenced to estimate repertoire size and the extent of clonotype sharing between individuals. Per donor, leukapheresis produced somewhere between about 0.9 and 9.5 billion PBMCs.

Overall study results and their limits: Pairwise subsampling led to the expectation that sequencing depth would affect the degree of clonotype sharing among donors. When several donors were compared, the shared fraction of clonotypes was approximately 5% for naive CD4, less than 4% for naive CD8, roughly 2.3% for memory CD4, and 0.4% for memory CD8. Estimated clonotype richness was generally larger for naive than for memory subsets. Because the study included a small number of donors, the genetic and exposure-history diversity represented was limited. Only blood was sampled, and tissue TCR repertoires likely differ from those in blood. Even with the large sequencing depth, rarefaction of the sorted-subset datasets indicated that sequencing was incomplete. Compared with non-shared clonotypes, clonotypes shared by all four sorted-subset donors had higher generation probabilities.

With respect to this clone: The clone's antigen remains unknown. No quality values exist for individual bases; no much larger clone is one base distant.

Donors were healthy HIV-negative adults with no recently reported acute infections or vaccinations. All donors were Caucasian adults living in Nashville, Tennessee, USA. Magnetic negative selection was used to enrich CD4+ T cells, after which naive cells were positively selected on CD45RA and the negative fraction became the memory subset. Blood was obtained by leukapheresis, after which PBMCs were separated by Ficoll-Histopaque density gradient centrifugation and cryopreserved in liquid nitrogen vapor phase. Analytical flow cytometry was used to check the purity and quantity of each magnetically sorted T cell population. Genomic DNA was isolated from every sorted fraction and measured by UV absorbance on a Nanodrop 2000c. Using the deep immunoSEQ assay, TCR CDR3 regions were amplified from genomic DNA by multiplex PCR. Genomic DNA extracted from each cell subset was distributed evenly over all wells of several immunoSEQ 96-well plates, and each plate served as one replicate. For sorted subsets, approximately 200 ng of genomic DNA, equivalent to tens of thousands of T cell genomes, went into each replicate PCR. Purified libraries were measured with a Qubit 3.0 fluorometer, size-checked on a Bioanalyzer 2100, and measured again with the KAPA Library Quantification kit. Every immunoSEQ 96-well plate was sequenced on a separate single-read 150-cycle Illumina NextSeq 550 flow cell. As for how the authors treated the data: Because the immunoSEQ output included only junctional sequences and no quality scores, the filtering could not be the same as the filtering used for full-length reads. Sequences were annotated with PyIR, a Python wrapper for IgBLAST v1.9, and V/J genes and CDR3 were assigned using IMGT germline references. Reads were removed for weak V/J assignments (E-value above 1e-6), missing CDR3, stop codons, out-of-frame junctions, or ambiguous translated residues. V3J clonotypes were defined as sequences sharing the same inferred V gene, J gene, and CDR3 amino acid sequence. Percentage overlap between repertoires was computed as shared unique clonotypes divided by the size of the smaller repertoire. Three approaches were used to assess repertoire richness: RTK rarefaction, the Chao1 estimator, and Recon v2.1 estimates of unobserved clonotypes. Generation probabilities were computed with OLGA for all TCRbeta clonotypes obtained by the gDNA method from several donors. This immuneACCESS table, as held by TCRdb, lists in-frame sequences with V and J called but not all clones. Of the missing ones, under half trace to an unresolved V gene in checked studies; the others have no known cause. That table supplies the V and J calls and clone size; D and trimming were determined from the DNA. Counted in this sample were around 2,000,000 clones; 90% to 95% of them appeared once. In total, the top ten clones hold 0.13% of the sample.

Sequenced input: naive CD4+ T cells sorted from blood. According to the study, the label for this sample's cell subset or site signals: CD45RA+ positively selected. The sequence came from a man aged 18 to 29 in good health.

Read as DNA, the sequence is TGTGCCTGGAGTGCGGCAGGGGGCGCGAATGGCAATCAGCCCCAGCATTTT. Translated, it gives CAWSAAGGANGNQPQHF. Rearrangement joined TRBV30 to TRBJ1-5; 8 central nucleotides agree with TRBD1. CDR1 and CDR2 were assigned from the germline V gene (reference sequence) as GTSNPN and SVGIG. Germline trimming: 1 base from V, 2 bases from J; junction bases outside gene matches: 10. The CDR3 numbers 17 residues from cysteine through phenylalanine. Of the read, only the CDR3 DNA is kept; its 51 bases are in frame from base 1.